Listed below are T cell receptor beta chains from one sample, sequenced in a study of T cells in Graves' hyperthyroidism and ophthalmopathy. Each CDR3 protein is one row after TCRdb ran MiXCR on the multiplex PCR reads. The sample carries about 270,000 distinct CDR3 sequences, roughly 15% recorded once. Sequencing was done on a sample of blood. The receptors were sampled from a woman aged 45-65 years with Graves' hyperthyroidism that later progressed to Graves' ophthalmopathy. Both conserved end residues are part of each CDR3. D genes are given only for firm matches. Not every row has a clone size; where given, it reads once, few, many or a size class.

>TRBJ2-5|many|-|TRBV12-3/TRBV12-4
CASSLGAAQETQYF
TGTGCCAGCAGTTTAGGAGCGGCCCAAGAGACCCAGTACTTC
>TRBJ2-1|many|-|TRBV10-3
CAISESTAEQFF
TGTGCCATCAGTGAGTCGACGGCCGAGCAGTTCTTC
>TRBJ1-2|few|-|TRBV6-5
CASSYRAGTLGYTF
TGTGCCAGCAGTTATCGTGCAGGGACTTTGGGCTACACCTTC
>TRBJ2-1|many|TRBD1|TRBV18
CASSPVTGGSSYNEQFF
TGTGCCAGCTCACCAGTGACAGGGGGCAGCTCCTACAATGAGCAGTTCTTC
>TRBJ1-3|few|-|TRBV7-9
CASSLERLAGHSGNTIYF
TGTGCCAGCAGCTTAGAGAGGTTGGCGGGCCACTCTGGAAACACCATATATTTT
>TRBJ2-1|few|-|TRBV6-4
CASSARNSAGEQFF
TGTGCCAGCAGTGCCAGAAACTCTGCGGGGGAGCAGTTCTTC
>TRBJ1-5|-|-|TRBV30
CAWSAPVGGNSNQPQHF
TGTGCCTGGAGTGCCCCCGTCGGAGGGAATAGCAATCAGCCCCAGCATTTT
>TRBJ2-7|many|-|TRBV10-3
CAITPGPASYEQYF
TGTGCCATCACTCCGGGACCGGCCTCCTACGAGCAGTACTTC
>TRBJ2-1|many|TRBD2|TRBV28
CASSFLREVDNEQFF
TGTGCCAGCAGTTTCCTTCGGGAGGTAGACAATGAGCAGTTCTTC
>TRBJ1-6|many|-|TRBV3-1
CASSDATLASSPLHF
TGTGCCAGCAGCGACGCGACCCTAGCCAGTTCACCCCTCCACTTT
>TRBJ1-4|many|-|TRBV2
CASRAGRNEKLFF
TGTGCCAGCAGAGCAGGACGAAACGAAAAACTGTTTTTT
>TRBJ1-1|few|-|TRBV19
CASSIKPYRATYGTEAFF
TGTGCCAGTAGTATAAAACCTTACAGGGCGACCTATGGCACTGAAGCTTTCTTT
>TRBJ1-5|many|TRBD1|TRBV27
CASGYRGSNQPQHF
TGTGCCAGCGGGTACAGGGGTAGCAATCAGCCCCAGCATTTT
>TRBJ2-2|once|TRBD2|TRBV20-1
CSATRLAGETGELFF
TGCAGTGCAACCCGACTAGCGGGAGAAACCGGGGAGCTGTTTTTT
>TRBJ2-3|many|TRBD2|TRBV5-1
CASSSLAGKDTQYF
TGCGCCAGCAGCTCCCTAGCGGGTAAAGATACGCAGTATTTT
>TRBJ1-2|-|-|TRBV30
CAWSPWDTTRYGYTF
TGTGCCTGGAGTCCTTGGGACACGACACGTTATGGCTACACCTTC
>TRBJ2-1|many|TRBD1|TRBV10-3
CAISDRTGSYNEQFF
TGTGCCATCAGTGACCGGACAGGGTCCTACAATGAGCAGTTCTTC
>TRBJ2-7|many|-|TRBV28
CASSFQTRTGGEQYF
TGTGCCAGCAGTTTCCAAACTCGGACCGGAGGGGAGCAGTACTTC
>TRBJ1-4|many|-|TRBV20-1
CSAPENRATNEKLFF
TGCAGTGCACCGGAAAACAGGGCAACTAATGAAAAACTGTTTTTT
>TRBJ1-6|many|TRBD1|TRBV20-1
CSARRQGEESPLHF
TGCAGTGCTCGTAGACAGGGAGAGGAGTCACCCCTCCACTTT
>TRBJ2-1|many|TRBD2|TRBV28
CASTAGVNEQFF
TGTGCCAGCACCGCGGGAGTAAACGAGCAGTTCTTC
>TRBJ2-1|many|-|TRBV28
CASRALGAYRYNEQFF
TGTGCCAGCAGAGCCCTAGGGGCCTATCGTTACAATGAGCAGTTCTTC
>TRBJ1-1|few|TRBD1|TRBV19
CAGTQGVPSSMNTEAFF
TGTGCCGGTACCCAGGGGGTACCGTCCTCCATGAACACTGAAGCTTTCTTT
>TRBJ2-7|-|-|TRBV28
CASSLLYGTEQYF
TGTGCCAGCAGTTTATTATACGGGACCGAGCAGTACTTC
>TRBJ1-2|many|TRBD1|TRBV20-1
CSARDRQGAHGYTF
TGCAGTGCTAGAGATAGGCAGGGGGCGCATGGCTACACCTTC
>TRBJ2-5|many|TRBD1|TRBV7-3
CASSQGGGETQYF
TGTGCCAGCAGCCAAGGGGGCGGAGAGACCCAGTACTTC
>TRBJ2-5|many|-|TRBV20-1
CSARPGRETQYF
TGCAGTGCTAGACCAGGGAGGGAGACCCAGTACTTC
>TRBJ2-7|-|-|TRBV20-1
CSARTGSWVEQYF
TGCAGTGCTAGAACAGGGAGTTGGGTCGAGCAGTACTTC
>TRBJ1-1|many|-|TRBV5-1
CASSLEGREFEAFF
TGCGCCAGCAGCTTGGAGGGCCGGGAATTTGAAGCTTTCTTT
>TRBJ2-1|once|TRBD2|TRBV9
CASSVTWLAGANEQFF
TGTGCCAGCAGCGTAACTTGGCTAGCGGGAGCCAATGAGCAGTTCTTC
>TRBJ2-3|-|TRBD2|TRBV5-4
CASSSRTSEDTQYF
TGTGCCAGCAGCTCACGGACTAGTGAAGATACGCAGTATTTT
>TRBJ2-7|many|TRBD2|TRBV2
CASIGGRYEQYF
TGTGCCAGCATCGGGGGGAGGTACGAGCAGTACTTC
>TRBJ2-1|many|-|TRBV24-1
CATSAGRYGEQFF
TGTGCCACCAGTGCCGGGAGATATGGTGAGCAGTTCTTC
>TRBJ1-1|many|-|TRBV6-1
CASIRTGDTEAFF
TGTGCCAGCATTAGAACAGGCGACACTGAAGCTTTCTTT
>TRBJ2-7|many|-|TRBV5-1
CASSLEWGGREQYF
TGCGCCAGCAGCTTGGAATGGGGGGGGCGCGAGCAGTACTTC
>TRBJ1-5|-|-|TRBV20-1
CSASHEGLGNQPQHF
TGCAGTGCGTCCCACGAGGGGTTGGGCAATCAGCCCCAGCATTTT
>TRBJ1-1|many|-|TRBV18
CASSTYRATEAFF
TGTGCCAGCTCGACTTACAGGGCGACTGAAGCTTTCTTT
>TRBJ1-1|-|-|TRBV18
CASSERPGHANTEAFF
TGTGCCAGCTCAGAAAGACCGGGACACGCGAACACTGAAGCTTTCTTT
>TRBJ2-7|-|-|TRBV10-3
CAISERPSYEQYF
TGTGCCATCAGTGAAAGGCCTTCCTACGAGCAGTACTTC
>TRBJ1-1|many|TRBD1|TRBV2
CASSWDSLVGTEAFF
TGTGCCAGCAGTTGGGACAGCCTAGTCGGCACTGAAGCTTTCTTT
>TRBJ2-7|many|-|TRBV28
CASSLQSLRQYF
TGTGCCAGCAGTTTGCAAAGCCTAAGGCAGTACTTC
>TRBJ1-4|-|TRBD1|TRBV5-4
CASSPGQNPATNEKLFF
TGTGCCAGCAGCCCGGGACAGAACCCTGCAACTAATGAAAAACTGTTTTTT
>TRBJ1-2|few|-|TRBV12-3/TRBV12-4
CASLSNGNYGYTF
TGTGCCAGCCTCTCCAACGGTAACTATGGCTACACCTTC
>TRBJ2-7|many|-|TRBV27
CASSSRYGDSSYEQYF
TGTGCCAGCAGTTCCCGCTATGGGGACTCCTCCTACGAGCAGTACTTC
>TRBJ2-1|many|-|TRBV5-5
CASSLRFGAYNEQFF
TGTGCCAGCAGCTTGAGGTTCGGGGCCTACAATGAGCAGTTCTTC
>TRBJ2-1|few|-|TRBV9
CASSVERGSRHNEQFF
TGTGCCAGCAGCGTAGAAAGGGGGAGCAGGCACAATGAGCAGTTCTTC
>TRBJ2-1|few|TRBD2|TRBV5-8
CASSTLILAGGPFWDNEQFF
TGTGCCAGCAGCACTCTGATTCTAGCGGGAGGGCCGTTTTGGGACAATGAGCAGTTCTTC
>TRBJ2-1|once|-|TRBV4-1
CASSQDRLGNEQFF
TGCGCCAGCAGCCAAGATCGCTTGGGCAATGAGCAGTTCTTC